This T cell receptor beta chain emerged from a study of T cell repertoires in cytomegalovirus infection. This clonotype has a count of ten or more. Trimming stripped 4 bases from V and 4 bases from J, with 7 bases between. Germline CDR1 reads MNHNS; CDR2 reads SASEGT. The CDR3 is 12 residues long. Via MiXCR, TCRdb re-called the reads, giving one row per CDR3 protein. The sample contains 310,000 or so distinct CDR3 sequences, 9.6% of which appear only once. The chain links TRBV6-1 to TRBJ1-2; the D is unclear. Sequencing was carried out using PBMCs. This sequence was found in a human donor in good health (CMV status not recorded). Some clones in this sample may be carry-over from other donors' samples. CDR3 loop: CASSVVVYGYTF. The CDR3 nucleotides read TGTGCCAGCAGTGTTGTGGTCTATGGCTACACCTTC.